The 29 T cell receptor beta chains presented below share a single source sample, sequenced in a study of T cells after yellow fever vaccination. TCRdb called the 5' RACE reads again in MiXCR, with one record for every CDR3 protein. Among approximately 240,000 distinct CDR3 sequences listed, about 3.7% were seen once. The input for sequencing was PBMCs, taken 15 days after the yellow fever booster vaccination. The receptors were sampled from a man aged 18 to 30 who received the YFV17D yellow fever vaccine.

This clonotype was observed at least ten times. The chain uses TRBV28 and TRBJ1-1, with 9 bases matching TRBD1. Germline V gene data show CDR1 as MDHEN and CDR2 as SYDVKM. The CDR3 spans 15 residues. The trim removed 4 bases at V and 11 bases at J, leaving 14 bases unmatched. The CDR3 sequence is CASSSPGTGRGEAFF. The CDR3, as DNA: TGTGCCAGCAGTTCCCCAGGGACAGGGCGCGGGGAGGCTTTCTTT.

This clonotype was seen many times. J is TRBJ2-1 and V is TRBV5-1; 9 positions match TRBD2. Per germline, CDR1 SGHRS and CDR2 YFSETQ. The CDR3 runs to 15 residues. J lost 3 bases, V lost 4 bases, and 5 bases had no gene match. CDR3 protein: CASSASGGIYNEQFF. CDR3 coding DNA: TGCGCCAGCAGCGCGAGCGGGGGGATCTACAATGAGCAGTTCTTC.

The rearrangement links TRBV12-3 or TRBV12-4 to TRBJ1-4, with a possible D match to TRBD1 (6 bases). The V gene lost 5 bases and the J gene lost 12 bases, with 10 bases spanning the gap. CDR3 length: 11 residues. The CDR3 region has the DNA TGTGCCAGCAGTGCCGGACAGCAACTGTTTTTT. Amino acid sequence: CASSAGQQLFF.

This clonotype was detected many times. The chain links TRBV4-1 to TRBJ2-2; TRBD2 agrees at 12 bases. Germline CDR1 and CDR2: MGHRA and YSYEKL. There are 16 residues in the CDR3. V was clipped by 4 bases and J by 6 bases; unmatched bases: 6. CDR3 residues: CASSLTSGGTPGELFF. The CDR3 nucleotides read TGCGCCAGCAGCCTGACTAGCGGGGGTACCCCCGGGGAGCTGTTTTTT.

At least ten counts were recorded for this clonotype. The V gene is TRBV12-3 or TRBV12-4, the J gene TRBJ2-5, with D perhaps given as TRBD1 or TRBD2 (5 bases each). The CDR3 spans 15 residues. V was cut by 1 base and J by 6 bases, with 15 bases left in between. CDR3 loop: CASSLGGVGWKTQYF. CDR3 sequence (DNA): TGTGCCAGCAGTTTAGGAGGGGTTGGGTGGAAGACCCAGTACTTC.

This clonotype was detected a few times. The V gene is TRBV29-1, the J gene TRBJ1-2; a possible D gene is TRBD1 (6 bases). This CDR3 contains 12 residues. V was shortened by 4 bases and J by 3 bases, with 9 bases between the two germline ends. The V gene's germline CDR1 is SQVTM and CDR2 ANQGSEA. The CDR3, as DNA: TGCAGCGTTGTACAGGGAGACTATGGCTACACCTTC. Protein sequence: CSVVQGDYGYTF. Looking up the rest from reference TRBV29-1 and TRBJ1-2 gives the full variable domain: SAVISQKPSRDICQRGTSLTIQCQVDSQVTMMFWYRQQPGQSLTLIATANQGSEATYESGFVIDKFPISRPNLTFSTLTVSNMSPEDSSIYLCSVVQGDYGYTFGSGTRLTVV.

This clonotype occurred many times. The chain combines TRBV15 with TRBJ1-1, with D possibly being TRBD1 (5 bases). Germline V gene lookup returns CDR1 LNHNV and CDR2 YYDKDF (reference sequence). Trimming pared 2 bases from V and 0 bases from J, leaving 10 bases between. This CDR3 has 15 amino acids. CDR3: CATSRQGSLNTEAFF. The CDR3 DNA reads as TGTGCCACCAGCAGACAGGGTAGCTTGAACACTGAAGCTTTCTTT.

This clonotype was found many times. The genes are TRBV6-6 and TRBJ1-5; weak D call: TRBD1 (5 bases). Germline assignment: CDR1 MNHNY and CDR2 SVGAGI (reference sequence). This CDR3 has 15 amino acids. V was clipped by 0 bases and J by 7 bases, with 13 bases between them. The CDR3 reads CASSYSGREGQPQHF. DNA for the CDR3: TGTGCCAGCAGTTACTCAGGCAGGGAGGGACAGCCCCAGCATTTT.

This clonotype showed up many times. The rearrangement uses TRBV20-1 and TRBJ2-3, with 9 positions matching TRBD2. Unmatched junction bases numbered 3, after V lost 1 base and J lost 4 bases. CDR1 DFQATT and CDR2 SNEGSKA come from the germline V gene (reference sequence). The CDR3 spans 14 residues. For the CDR3, the DNA is TGCAGTGCTAGAGTCGGCGGGGGGGCAGATACGCAGTATTTT. This translates into CSARVGGGADTQYF.

The sample holds many counts of this clonotype. CDR3 bases: TGTGCCAGCAGTTTAGGTTCTAGGGCCGCCGGGGAGCTGTTTTTT. It is translated as CASSLGSRAAGELFF. V is TRBV28 and J is TRBJ2-2; no clear D gene. Trimming stripped 2 bases from V and 6 bases from J, with 13 bases between. CDR1 MDHEN and CDR2 SYDVKM come from the germline V gene. This CDR3 region has 15 residues.

This clonotype was counted only a few times. The V gene is TRBV19, the J gene TRBJ1-5; perhaps TRBD1 as D (5 bases). The V end lost 3 bases, the J end lost 5 bases, and 8 bases lay between the germline ends. The CDR3 is 13 residues long. Germline CDR1 is LNHDA and CDR2 is SQIVND (reference sequence). The CDR3 bases are TGTGCCAGTAGTATCAGGGCAGATCAGCCCCAGCATTTT. Translating it yields CASSIRADQPQHF.

At least ten counts were recorded for this clonotype. This chain uses TRBV6-6 with TRBJ2-7; 8 bases align to TRBD1. CDR3 length equals 15 residues. V shed 6 bases and J 1 base; nucleotides not matched to a gene: 8. Germline V lookup: CDR1 MNHNY, CDR2 SVGAGI (reference sequence). The CDR3 sequence is CASRKDRVGSYEQYV. The CDR3, as DNA: TGTGCCAGCAGAAAGGACAGGGTGGGATCCTACGAGCAGTACGTC.

In its sample, this clonotype was seen many times. The genes are TRBV5-1 and TRBJ2-1; D gene uncertain. The V gene's germline CDR1 is SGHRS and CDR2 YFSETQ. This CDR3 is built from 15 residues. Trimming pared 0 bases from V and 0 bases from J, leaving 7 bases between. Here the CDR3 DNA reads TGCGCCAGCAGCTTGGTCCCAGGCTCCTACAATGAGCAGTTCTTC. Residues: CASSLVPGSYNEQFF.

Only a few counts were recorded for this clonotype. The rearrangement links TRBV7-9 to TRBJ1-2; 7 bases are shared with TRBD1. The V and J ends lost 5 bases and 9 bases, in that order; junction bases with no gene match: 9. The CDR3 has 13 amino acids. Germline lookup yields CDR1 SEHNR and CDR2 FQNEAQ (reference sequence). The CDR3 is CASSESGQNRYTF. CDR3 DNA: TGTGCCAGCAGCGAGTCGGGACAGAACCGCTACACCTTC.

This clonotype has ten or more counts. The chain recombines TRBV12-3 or TRBV12-4 with TRBJ2-2, with 9 bases fitting TRBD1. This CDR3 has 14 amino acids. V shed 6 bases, J shed 6 bases, and the junction held 5 bases outside the gene matches. CDR3 loop: CASSSGQGPGELFF. In nucleotides, the CDR3 is TGTGCCAGCAGCTCGGGACAGGGTCCCGGGGAGCTGTTTTTT.

The table lists this clonotype with many counts. V is TRBV29-1 and J is TRBJ1-1; 7 bases align to TRBD1. V was pared by 7 bases and J by 7 bases, with 12 bases of the junction left unmatched. Germline V lookup: CDR1 SQVTM, CDR2 ANQGSEA. The CDR3 length is 13 residues. DNA of the CDR3: TGCAGCGCTGGAAGACAGGGTAATAGTGAAGCTTTCTTT. The encoded protein is CSAGRQGNSEAFF.

This clonotype was seen repeatedly, ten times or more. CDR3 nucleotides: TGCAGTGCTAGAACATATTTCAATGAGCAGTTCTTC. As protein: CSARTYFNEQFF. The chain joins TRBV20-1 to TRBJ2-1; D gene unclear. This CDR3 comprises 12 residues. CDR1 and CDR2 from the germline V gene are DFQATT and SNEGSKA (reference sequence). The V gene lost 2 bases and the J gene lost 6 bases, with 8 bases spanning the gap.

This clonotype has a count of ten or more. The genes are TRBV15 and TRBJ2-5; D might be TRBD1 (6 bases). V was clipped by 4 bases and J by 3 bases, with 15 bases between them. The CDR3 length is 15 residues. Germline values: CDR1 LNHNV, CDR2 YYDKDF (reference sequence). Here the CDR3 DNA reads TGTGCCACCAGCAATGAGGGGGAAAACAAAGAGACCCAGTACTTC. It translates to CATSNEGENKETQYF.

The J gene is TRBJ2-7, the V gene TRBV28; 7 bases are shared with TRBD2. Trimming took 4 bases from V and 7 from J; bases not matched to a gene: 7. The CDR3 is 13 residues long. CDR1 and CDR2 from the germline V gene are MDHEN and SYDVKM. Here the CDR3 DNA reads TGTGCCAGCAGTTCGTCAGGGAGGGGAGAGCAGTACGTC. This encodes CASSSSGRGEQYV.

The rearrangement joins TRBV28 to TRBJ1-5; D call uncertain. The V end was cut by 8 bases, the J end by 2 bases, with 19 bases between. The CDR3 totals 16 residues. Germline loops: CDR1 MDHEN, CDR2 SYDVKM. CDR3 nucleotides: TGTGCCAGCCGTTCAGGAAGCCGAATGGGCAATCAGCCCCAGCATTTT. It is translated as CASRSGSRMGNQPQHF.

This clonotype appeared many times. CDR3 region: CASSQGWTGTYGYTF. CDR3 in DNA: TGCGCCAGCAGCCAAGGATGGACAGGGACCTATGGCTACACCTTC. This chain links TRBV4-1 with TRBJ1-2; 8 nucleotides align to TRBD1. Germline assignment: CDR1 MGHRA and CDR2 YSYEKL. Trimming removed 1 base from V and 4 bases from J; junction bases left unmatched: 5. This CDR3 region has 15 residues.

This clonotype was observed many times. The chain carries TRBV5-1 and TRBJ2-2; maybe TRBD1 (6 bases). The CDR3 sequence is 15 residues long. V was shortened by 1 base and J by 0 bases, with 7 bases between the two germline ends. CDR1 and CDR2 (germline): SGHRS, YFSETQ. The CDR3 is CASSLTGSNTGELFF. The CDR3 DNA is TGCGCCAGCAGCTTGACAGGGTCGAACACCGGGGAGCTGTTTTTT.

This clonotype was detected ten times or more. The chain carries TRBV7-2 and TRBJ2-7, with D perhaps TRBD1 or TRBD2 (5 bases each). Trimming took 3 bases from V and 6 from J, leaving 18 bases between them. The CDR3 contains 15 residues. Germline CDR1 is SGHTA and CDR2 is FQGNSA. The CDR3 is CASSFNRGTQSEQYF. CDR3 coding DNA: TGTGCCAGCAGCTTCAACCGGGGCACGCAAAGCGAGCAGTACTTC. The full variable domain, rest sourced from reference TRBV7-2 and TRBJ2-7, is GAGVSQSPSNKVTEKGKDVELRCDPISGHTALYWYRQSLGQGLEFLIYFQGNSAPDKSGLPSDRFSAERTGGSVSTLTIQRTQQEDSAVYLCASSFNRGTQSEQYFGPGTRLTVT.

This clonotype was seen many times. V and J are TRBV20-1 and TRBJ2-4, with D perhaps assigned TRBD1 or TRBD2 (6 bases each). CDR1 DFQATT and CDR2 SNEGSKA come from the germline V gene (reference sequence). V was cut by 6 bases and J by 0 bases, with 15 bases left in between. This CDR3 region has 15 residues. The CDR3 protein is CSAQKGGVAKNIQYF. Here the CDR3 DNA reads TGCAGTGCGCAGAAGGGGGGAGTAGCCAAAAACATTCAGTACTTC.

The table lists this clonotype with many counts. The chain employs TRBV7-9 and TRBJ1-3; 7 bases are a match to TRBD1. V gave up 3 bases and J gave up 0 bases; unmatched junction bases: 2. There are 15 residues in the CDR3. CDR1 and CDR2 (germline): SEHNR, FQNEAQ (reference sequence). This chain's CDR3 is CASSLGQISGNTIYF. The CDR3 DNA sequence: TGTGCCAGCAGCTTGGGACAGATCTCTGGAAACACCATATATTTT.

This clonotype appeared a few times. The chain recombines TRBV24-1 with TRBJ2-3; 7 bases fit TRBD1. Germline V gene data show CDR1 as KGHDR and CDR2 as SFDVKD. The CDR3 spans 15 residues. With 4 bases clipped from V and 0 bases from J, the junction kept 3 bases outside the gene matches. CDR3 nucleotides: TGTGCCACCAGTGACCCCAGGGGGAGCACAGATACGCAGTATTTT. Encoded protein: CATSDPRGSTDTQYF.

The genes are TRBV7-2 and TRBJ1-6; 8 bases line up with TRBD1. The CDR3 spans 16 residues. Per germline, CDR1 SGHTA and CDR2 FQGNSA. V lost 7 bases to trimming and J lost 0 bases; unmatched junction nucleotides: 5. CDR3 bases: TGTGCCAGCAAGGACAGGGCGAGCTCCTATAATTCACCCCTCCACTTT. It is translated as CASKDRASSYNSPLHF.

This clonotype was counted ten times or more. The gene calls are TRBV5-1 and TRBJ2-1; TRBD2 might be the D (7 bases). CDR3 length equals 16 residues. CDR1 is SGHRS and CDR2 is YFSETQ in the germline V gene. The germline V and J ends were trimmed by 0 bases and 7 bases, with 17 bases remaining between them. For the CDR3, the DNA is TGCGCCAGCAGCTTGGAGGCGGGGGCCGGGGTGAATGAGCAGTTCTTC. Translating gives CASSLEAGAGVNEQFF.

The chain links TRBV6-2 or TRBV6-3 to TRBJ2-7, with TRBD2 identical over 7 bases. The germline gives CDR1 MNHEY, CDR2 SVGEGT. V gave up 5 bases and J gave up 6 bases; unmatched junction bases: 13. The CDR3 has 15 residues. CDR3 sequence (DNA): TGTGCCAGCAGTATTAAGCGAGGGACTAACAGCGAGCAGTACGTC. Amino acids: CASSIKRGTNSEQYV.